This entry lists 18 T cell receptor beta chains sequenced from one sample in a study of early T cells in non-severe SARS-CoV-2 infection. One entry per CDR3 protein, called by TCRdb with MiXCR from the 5' RACE reads. The sample records over 60,000 distinct CDR3 sequences, about an eighth being singletons. The sample was whole blood. These TCRs come from an adult who was a healthcare worker with PCR-confirmed SARS-CoV-2 infection or an uninfected control (not recorded which).

The chain combines TRBV7-8 with TRBJ2-7, with 10 positions matching TRBD1. The CDR3 is made up of 15 amino acids. Germline V CDR1 and CDR2: SGHVS, FQNEAQ. The junction had 7 bases not matched to a gene; V was cut back by 2 bases and J by 6 bases. In nucleotides, the CDR3 is TGTGCCAGCAGCTTAAGGGGGACAGGGGTGAGCGAGCAGTACTTC. It is translated as CASSLRGTGVSEQYF.

This clonotype has ten or more counts. This chain joins TRBV4-1 and TRBJ1-2, with no clear D. Per the germline V gene, CDR1 is MGHRA and CDR2 is YSYEKL. Trimming removed 4 bases at V and 0 bases at J, with 6 bases between. This CDR3 comprises 13 residues. CDR3 loop: CASSPTANYGYTF. The CDR3 DNA sequence: TGCGCCAGCAGCCCGACGGCTAACTATGGCTACACCTTC.

The gene calls are TRBV29-1 and TRBJ2-1; D unclear. Trimming pared 4 bases from V and 5 bases from J, leaving 6 bases between. Germline CDR1 SQVTM, CDR2 ANQGSEA. CDR3 length equals 11 residues. CDR3 DNA: TGCAGCGTTGGTCAGGACAATGAGCAGTTCTTC. Translated, it gives CSVGQDNEQFF.

This clonotype was seen repeatedly, ten times or more. This rearrangement joins TRBV20-1 to TRBJ1-6; perhaps TRBD1 as D (6 bases). The CDR3 has 13 residues. CDR1 is DFQATT, CDR2 SNEGSKA, per germline (reference sequence). Trimming took off 3 bases at V and 9 bases at J, with 12 bases between the two ends. The CDR3 loop is CSARGTGASPLHF. The CDR3 bases are TGCAGTGCTAGGGGGACGGGGGCTTCACCCCTCCACTTT.

This clonotype was detected ten times or more. The V call is TRBV7-3, the J call TRBJ2-2, with D uncertain. The CDR3 is 13 residues long. V was clipped by 4 bases and J by 4 bases, with 7 bases between them. CDR1 is SGHTA, CDR2 FQGTGA, per germline. The DNA of the CDR3 is TGTGCCAGCAGCTCCATCAGCACCGGGGAGCTGTTTTTT. Protein sequence: CASSSISTGELFF.

This clonotype was seen ten or more times. CDR3 sequence (DNA): TGTGCCACCACGCGGCGCGAGAACACCGGGGAGCTGTTTTTT. Its protein is CATTRRENTGELFF. This chain uses TRBV19 with TRBJ2-2; D unclear. Germline V gene data show CDR1 as LNHDA and CDR2 as SQIVND (reference sequence). V was pared by 10 bases and J by 1 base, with 13 bases between. The CDR3 is made up of 14 amino acids. The complete variable domain, with remaining parts taken from reference TRBV19 and TRBJ2-2, reads DGGITQSPKYLFRKEGQNVTLSCEQNLNHDAMYWYRQDPGQGLRLIYYSQIVNDFQKGDIAEGYSVSREKKESFPLTVTSAQKNPTAFYLCATTRRENTGELFFGEGSRLTVL.

There are a few counts of this clonotype. The chain uses TRBV10-3 and TRBJ2-1; 9 bases are shared with TRBD2. After removal of 4 bases from V and 7 bases from J, the junction contained 23 bases not matched to a gene. The CDR3 is 20 residues long. Per germline, CDR1 ENHRY and CDR2 SYGVKD. CDR3 residues: CAISGSGQGRAGGRNNEQFF. CDR3 coding DNA: TGTGCCATCAGTGGATCCGGCCAGGGGAGAGCGGGGGGCAGAAATAATGAGCAGTTCTTC.

The V call is TRBV20-1, the J call TRBJ1-1; a weak D match, TRBD1 (6 bases). The V gene lost 5 bases and the J gene lost 3 bases, with 16 bases spanning the gap. This CDR3 comprises 14 residues. The germline CDR1 and CDR2 sequences are DFQATT and SNEGSKA (reference sequence). The CDR3: CSAPKDSWDTEAFF. CDR3 sequence (DNA): TGCAGTGCTCCGAAGGACAGTTGGGACACTGAAGCTTTCTTT.

The rearrangement joins TRBV9 to TRBJ2-7, with TRBD1 as a possible D gene (6 bases). Germline V lookup: CDR1 SGDLS, CDR2 YYNGEE. Trimming removed 0 bases from V and 2 bases from J, with 9 bases in between. The CDR3 contains 14 residues. The CDR3 region has the DNA TGTGCCAGCAGCGTAGGGGACACACCCTACGAGCAGTACTTC. Protein: CASSVGDTPYEQYF.

The chain uses TRBV7-2 and TRBJ2-7; 11 nucleotides line up with TRBD2. Germline CDR1 SGHTA, CDR2 FQGNSA. The CDR3 sequence is 16 residues long. Unmatched junction bases numbered 5, after V lost 3 bases and J lost 1 base. CDR3 coding DNA: TGTGCCAGCAGCTTGTCGCTAGCGGGGGGATCCTACGAGCAGTACTTC. Its protein product is CASSLSLAGGSYEQYF.

This clonotype was picked up many times. The genes are TRBV20-1 and TRBJ1-5; TRBD1 matches 8 bases. This CDR3 spans 15 amino acids. The V gene's germline CDR1 is DFQATT and CDR2 SNEGSKA (reference sequence). J lost 3 bases, V lost 3 bases, and 7 bases had no gene match. CDR3 protein: CSASAGTGVNQPQHF. In nucleotides, the CDR3 is TGCAGTGCTAGTGCCGGGACAGGAGTCAATCAGCCCCAGCATTTT.

There are a few counts of this clonotype. V gene TRBV7-6 combines with J gene TRBJ2-5; D is possibly TRBD1 or TRBD2 (5 bases each). The CDR3 is 14 amino acids. The V end was cut by 5 bases, the J end by 3 bases, with 13 bases between. CDR1 is SGHVS, CDR2 FNYEAQ, per germline. The CDR3 here is CASSLRDGEETQYF. The CDR3, as DNA: TGTGCCAGCAGCCTCCGGGACGGAGAAGAGACCCAGTACTTC.

The chain joins TRBV11-1 to TRBJ2-1, with 7 bases identical to TRBD1. The CDR3 is 13 residues long. J gave up 7 bases and V 4 bases, and 4 bases lay outside the gene matches. The germline V gene encodes CDR1 SGHAT and CDR2 FQDESV (reference sequence). DNA for the CDR3: TGTGCCAGCAGCTACACAGGGGTAAATGAGCAGTTCTTC. This gives the protein CASSYTGVNEQFF.

This clonotype was detected ten times or more. V gene TRBV6-5 combines with J gene TRBJ2-7, with 9 bases identical to TRBD2. The J segment lost 10 bases and the V segment lost 0 bases, leaving 4 bases of the junction unmatched. The CDR3 consists of 13 residues. Per germline, CDR1 MNHEY and CDR2 SVGAGI. This CDR3 reads CASSYSGSGGQYF. CDR3 nucleotide sequence: TGTGCCAGCAGTTACTCGGGTAGCGGGGGTCAGTACTTC.

In its sample, this clonotype was seen many times. The chain couples TRBV6-5 to TRBJ2-3, with 9 bases that match TRBD2. This CDR3 contains 14 residues. V dropped 8 bases and J dropped 4; count of bases not matched to a gene: 7. Germline CDR1 MNHEY, CDR2 SVGAGI. This CDR3 is CASRASGAADTQYF. The CDR3 bases are TGTGCCAGCCGAGCTAGCGGGGCAGCAGATACGCAGTATTTT.

This clonotype has ten or more counts. The chain carries TRBV20-1 and TRBJ2-1; D is perhaps TRBD2 (5 bases). CDR3 size: 13 residues. Trimming shortened V by 3 bases and J by 2 bases, and 8 bases separated the two germline ends. Germline lookup yields CDR1 DFQATT and CDR2 SNEGSKA (reference sequence). The CDR3 DNA sequence: TGCAGTGCTAGGCGGGTCACCTACAATGAGCAGTTCTTC. Its translation: CSARRVTYNEQFF.

This clonotype was detected only a few times. The rearrangement uses TRBV5-1 and TRBJ2-1, with unresolved D. Deletions cut 3 bases from V and 1 base from J, with 8 bases between. The CDR3 covers 14 residues. The germline CDR1 and CDR2 sequences are SGHRS and YFSETQ. CDR3 nucleotides: TGCGCCAGCAGCTCTGCCGGGTCCTACAATGAGCAGTTCTTC. Protein sequence: CASSSAGSYNEQFF. The variable domain in full, with the rest retrieved from reference TRBV5-1 and TRBJ2-1, is KAGVTQTPRYLIKTRGQQVTLSCSPISGHRSVSWYQQTPGQGLQFLFEYFSETQRNKGNFPGRFSGRQFSNSRSEMNVSTLELGDSALYLCASSSAGSYNEQFFGPGTRLTVL.

This clonotype was detected only a few times. V gene TRBV7-9 combines with J gene TRBJ2-7; D is undetermined. Germline V gene data show CDR1 as SEHNR and CDR2 as FQNEAQ (reference sequence). The CDR3 contains 16 residues. Trimming cost V 3 bases and J 4 bases, with 19 bases left between them. The CDR3 DNA sequence: TGTGCCAGCAGCTTCACGTTTGGGCCAGTTCCTTACGAGCAGTACTTC. Its translation: CASSFTFGPVPYEQYF.